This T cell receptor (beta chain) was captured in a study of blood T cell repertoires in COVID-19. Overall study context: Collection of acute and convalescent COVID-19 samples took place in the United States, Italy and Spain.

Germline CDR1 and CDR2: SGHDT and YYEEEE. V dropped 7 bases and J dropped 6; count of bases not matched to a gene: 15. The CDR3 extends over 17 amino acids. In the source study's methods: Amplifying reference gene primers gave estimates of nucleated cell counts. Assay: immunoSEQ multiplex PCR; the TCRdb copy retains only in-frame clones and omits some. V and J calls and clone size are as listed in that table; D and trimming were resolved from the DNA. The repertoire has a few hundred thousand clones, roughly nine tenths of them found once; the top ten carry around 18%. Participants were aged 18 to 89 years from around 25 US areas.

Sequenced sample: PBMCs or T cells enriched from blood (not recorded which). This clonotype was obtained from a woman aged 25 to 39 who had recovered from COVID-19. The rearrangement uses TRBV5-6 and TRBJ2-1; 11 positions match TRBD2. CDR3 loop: CASWDLLSGGAANEQFF. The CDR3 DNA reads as TGTGCCAGCTGGGACCTGCTTAGCGGGGGGGCCGCCAATGAGCAGTTCTTC.